The T cell receptor beta chain under discussion was sequenced for a study of blood T cell repertoires in COVID-19. For the study at large: The United States, Italy and Spain supplied acute and convalescent COVID-19 samples. PBMCs, B-cell-depleted T cells, or T cells were the source of the cDNA or gDNA that made up the material.

Per the authors' pipeline: Amplification of reference gene primers was used by the study to estimate nucleated cell counts. The protocol was immunoSEQ multiplex PCR, while the TCRdb copy is restricted to in-frame clones and leaves out a portion. V and J calls and clone size come straight from that table; D and trimming were deduced from the DNA. The table includes 210,000 or so clones, 90% detected once. The CDR3 totals 16 residues. Losses at the gene ends were 3 bases for V and 1 base for J; bases not matched to a gene: 4. CDR1 and CDR2 (germline): KGHSH, LQKENI. The TCR sequence derives from a man aged 45-60 years with acute or convalescent COVID-19. The sample taken for sequencing was peripheral blood. This rearrangement joins TRBV18 to TRBJ1-1, with 11 bases aligning to TRBD1. The DNA of the CDR3 is TGTGCCAGCTCACCCCTTGGGACAGGGGGGAACACTGAAGCTTTCTTT. Protein: CASSPLGTGGNTEAFF.